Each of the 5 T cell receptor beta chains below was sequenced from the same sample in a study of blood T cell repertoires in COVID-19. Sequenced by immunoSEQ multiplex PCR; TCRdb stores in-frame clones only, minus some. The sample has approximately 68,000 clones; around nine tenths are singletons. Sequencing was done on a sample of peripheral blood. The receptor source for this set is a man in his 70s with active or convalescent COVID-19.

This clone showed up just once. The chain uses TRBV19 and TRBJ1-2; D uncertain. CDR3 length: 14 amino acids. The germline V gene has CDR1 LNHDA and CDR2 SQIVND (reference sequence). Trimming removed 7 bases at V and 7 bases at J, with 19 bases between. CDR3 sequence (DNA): TGTGCCAGTACCCCTCCGGGAAGGTCGAGTGGCTACACCTTC. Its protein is CASTPPGRSSGYTF.

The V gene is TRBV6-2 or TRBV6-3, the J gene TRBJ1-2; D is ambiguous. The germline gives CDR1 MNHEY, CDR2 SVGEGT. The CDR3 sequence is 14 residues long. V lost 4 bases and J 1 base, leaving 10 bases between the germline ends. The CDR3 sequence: CASSLPAGNYGYTF. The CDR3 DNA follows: TGTGCCAGCAGTTTACCGGCAGGTAACTATGGCTACACCTTC.

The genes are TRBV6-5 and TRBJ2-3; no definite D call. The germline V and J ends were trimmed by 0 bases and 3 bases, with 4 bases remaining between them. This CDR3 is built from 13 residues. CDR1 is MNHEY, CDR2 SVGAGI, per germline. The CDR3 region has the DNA TGTGCCAGCAGTTACTCCCTGACAGATACGCAGTATTTT. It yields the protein CASSYSLTDTQYF.

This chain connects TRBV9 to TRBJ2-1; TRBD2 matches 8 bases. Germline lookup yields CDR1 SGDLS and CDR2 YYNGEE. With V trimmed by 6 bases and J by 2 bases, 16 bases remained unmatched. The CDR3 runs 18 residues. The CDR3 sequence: CASTPGLGIGQAYNEQFF. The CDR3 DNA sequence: TGTGCCAGCACTCCGGGACTAGGAATTGGGCAAGCCTACAATGAGCAGTTCTTC.

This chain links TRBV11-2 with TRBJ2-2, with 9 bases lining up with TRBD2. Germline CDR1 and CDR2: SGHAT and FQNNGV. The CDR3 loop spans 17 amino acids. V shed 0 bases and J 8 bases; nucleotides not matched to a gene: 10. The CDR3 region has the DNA TGTGCCAGCAGCTTAGAGCTAGCGGGAACTGTTACGGGGGAGCTGTTTTTT. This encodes CASSLELAGTVTGELFF.